The clone carrying this T cell receptor (beta chain) was found many times. TCRbeta library construction was performed incorporating unique molecular identifiers. TCRdb re-analysed the PCR reads in MiXCR, keeping a single row per CDR3 protein. The data contain some 300,000 distinct CDR3 sequences, around 10% of them singletons. The CDR3 runs to 16 residues. Germline V CDR1 and CDR2: SGHRS, YFSETQ. V was trimmed by 2 bases and J by 1 base, leaving 13 bases between them. The data were taken from a study of T-cell reconstitution after alpha-beta-depleted transplantation in children. The clonotype was recovered from a human donor who donated a stem cell graft to a child with acute lymphoblastic leukemia. Material: PBMCs from the stem cell graft donor, obtained from the stem cell graft. The chain has TRBV5-1 and TRBJ1-5; D possibly corresponds to TRBD1 (5 bases). The CDR3 nucleotides read TGCGCCAGCAGCTTAGGGGACCCCAGGAGCAATCAGCCCCAGCATTTT. Encoded protein: CASSLGDPRSNQPQHF.